This is a list of T cell receptor beta chains from one sample in a study of patients and donors after allogeneic stem cell transplantation. TCRdb reanalysed the RT-PCR reads using MiXCR and keeps one entry per CDR3 protein. This table holds 800,000 to 1,000,000 distinct CDR3 sequences, about a sixth found once. The sequenced material came from blood, either unsorted or a sorted T cell fraction (not recorded which). The receptors stem from a human donor who was either an allogeneic HSCT recipient or a stem cell or donor lymphocyte infusion donor (not recorded which). It is not recorded whose cells these are; they may come from a transplant donor. CDR3s include the opening cysteine and the closing phenylalanine or tryptophan. D genes are given only for firm matches. Size is stated for part of the rows, as once, few or many counts, or as a class when the clone is expanded.

- | TRBJ1-5 | TRBV10-3 | - | TGTGCCATCAGTGAGTCTAGGAACAATCAGCCCCAGCATTTT | CAISESRNNQPQHF
- | TRBJ2-3 | TRBV2 | - | TGTGCCAGCAGTGACCGCCCGCAGTATTTT | CASSDRPQYF
many | TRBJ1-1 | TRBV7-9 | - | TGTGCCAGCAGCTTGGTGCGCAGCACTGAAGCTTTCTTT | CASSLVRSTEAFF
many | TRBJ1-4 | TRBV29-1 | - | TGCAGCGTTGAAGCCTCGTCCGGGGCTTCGAATGAAAAACTGTTTTTT | CSVEASSGASNEKLFF
few | TRBJ2-2 | TRBV19 | - | TGTGCCAGCTCGACCCTGCCGGGCGGGGAGCTGTTTTTT | CASSTLPGGELFF
many | TRBJ1-1 | TRBV7-2 | - | TGTGCCAGCAGCTTAAACGTGAACACTGAAGCTTTCTTT | CASSLNVNTEAFF
few | TRBJ2-3 | TRBV5-1 | - | TGCGCCAGCATTATGAACGACAGGACGCAGTATTTT | CASIMNDRTQYF
- | TRBJ2-7 | TRBV5-1 | - | TGCGCCAGCAGCTTGGGAGACATTTCCTACGAGCAGTACTTC | CASSLGDISYEQYF
- | TRBJ2-2 | TRBV7-2 | - | TGTGCCAGCAGCACGCGCCTGAATCCGAACACCGGGGAGCTGTTTTTT | CASSTRLNPNTGELFF
- | TRBJ2-3 | TRBV9 | - | TGTGCCAGCAGCCCCACCGGGACTCTCACAGATACGCAGTATTTT | CASSPTGTLTDTQYF
few | TRBJ1-1 | TRBV6-4 | TRBD1 | TGTGCCAGCAGAGGGGGGACAGGCGCGAACACTGAAGCTTTCTTT | CASRGGTGANTEAFF
- | TRBJ2-6 | TRBV20-1 | - | TGCAGTGCCCCCAACCCGGTTCGCTCTGGGGCCAACGTCCTGACTTTC | CSAPNPVRSGANVLTF
few | TRBJ2-1 | TRBV5-4 | - | TGTGCCAGCAGCTTGTTAGTCGGCTCTTCACGGGCGCAGTTCTTC | CASSLLVGSSRAQFF
- | TRBJ2-2 | TRBV5-1 | - | TGCGCCAGCAATTTGGGGACGGGCGTCACCGGGGAGCTGTTTTTT | CASNLGTGVTGELFF
many | TRBJ2-1 | TRBV7-8 | - | TGTGCCAGCAGCACTCCGTTGGAGCAGTTCTTC | CASSTPLEQFF
few | TRBJ2-1 | TRBV9 | TRBD1 | TGTGCCAGCAGTAACAGGGGGCGGTTCGAGAATGAGCAGTTCTTC | CASSNRGRFENEQFF
- | TRBJ2-2 | TRBV5-1 | - | TGCGCCAGCACCCCAGGGCGAGGCACCGGGGAGCTGTTTTTT | CASTPGRGTGELFF
- | TRBJ1-2 | TRBV20-1 | - | TGCAGTGCTAGAGATTCAGGGGCTAACTATGGCTACACCTTC | CSARDSGANYGYTF
many | TRBJ1-3 | TRBV20-1 | - | TGCAGTGCTAGAGATCTCGTAAGGGACAAGGGAAACACCATATATTTT | CSARDLVRDKGNTIYF
- | TRBJ2-3 | TRBV5-1 | TRBD2 | TGCGCCAGCAGCACAACCAACCAGCGGGGGCGCGCAGATACGCAGTATTTT | CASSTTNQRGRADTQYF
- | TRBJ1-3 | TRBV12-3/TRBV12-4 | - | TGTGCCAGCAGTCCTTGGACAGCTGGAAACACCATATATTTT | CASSPWTAGNTIYF
- | TRBJ2-7 | TRBV4-3 | - | TGCGCCAGCAGCCCAAGCGCCCCTCCGGCATCCTACGAGCAGTACTTC | CASSPSAPPASYEQYF
few | TRBJ2-5 | TRBV20-1 | - | TGCAGTGCTAGAGATCCGAAAGGCTGGTCGGAGACCCAGTACTTC | CSARDPKGWSETQYF
few | TRBJ2-1 | TRBV2 | - | TGTGCCAGCAGTGGGCTAGCGTCCTCCTACAATGAGCAGTTCTTC | CASSGLASSYNEQFF
- | TRBJ2-1 | TRBV29-1 | - | TGCACTTTTATAGATGGAGGGTTGGAGGTAACTGGAAACAATGAGCAGTTCTTC | CTFIDGGLEVTGNNEQFF
many | TRBJ2-3 | TRBV4-3 | - | TGCGCCAGCAGCCACCTCGAGGCAGATACGCAGTATTTT | CASSHLEADTQYF
- | TRBJ2-1 | TRBV7-2 | - | TGTGCCAGCAGCTTAGCGGGAGGAACTACCTACAATGAGCAGTTCTTC | CASSLAGGTTYNEQFF